The 10 T cell receptor beta chains below were found in one sample sequenced in a study of T cell clonality in common variable immunodeficiency. Profiled with immunoSEQ multiplex PCR; TCRdb holds only in-frame clones, not every one. This sample shows 40,000 to 50,000 clones and no singletons; 8.5% to 12% rests with the ten largest. Sequenced sample: peripheral blood mononuclear cells. Source of these receptors: a person aged 18 to 75 in good health.

This clone was counted at least ten times. CDR3 region: CASSYPHPSYEQYF. The part of the CDR3 DNA that was read is TGTGCCAGCAGCTACCCCCACCCATCCTACGAG. This rearrangement joins TRBV28 to TRBJ2-7, with D unresolved. The read gets to within 3 residues of the CDR3 end, and the germline J gene fills in the rest. Germline V gives CDR1 MDHEN, CDR2 SYDVKM. V lost 6 bases and J lost 1, with 13 bases in between. This CDR3 region has 14 residues.

This clone came up many times. The read ends 3 residues shy of where the CDR3 ends; the end is completed using the germline J gene. The J gene is TRBJ2-1, the V gene TRBV23-1; perhaps TRBD2 as D (5 bases). TRBV23-1 is reported as an ORF; its role is uncertain. This CDR3 spans 14 amino acids. V lost 8 bases to trimming and J lost 9 bases, with 20 bases between them. This chain's CDR3 is CASGPPSGCVEQFF. The part of the CDR3 DNA that was read is TGCGCCAGCGGTCCTCCAAGCGGATGCGTTGAG.

This clone came up many times. The read halts 3 residues ahead of the CDR3 end, with the missing end drawn from the germline J gene. The chain recombines TRBV2 with TRBJ1-2, with 7 nucleotides matching TRBD1. CDR1 is SNHLY, CDR2 FYNNEI, per germline. This CDR3 has 15 amino acids. With 5 bases clipped from V and 6 bases from J, the junction kept 12 bases outside the gene matches. The CDR3 is CASSYSADRSDGYTF. Partial CDR3 DNA: TGTGCCAGCAGTTATTCCGCGGACAGGAGCGATGGC.

This clone was counted at least ten times. An end of the junction does not agree with germline; a read error may underlie this. From the germline J gene comes the end of the CDR3, since the read stops 3 residues before it. The chain employs TRBV19 and TRBJ1-6, with 8 bases matching TRBD1. This CDR3 region has 14 residues. CDR1 is LNHDA and CDR2 is SQIVND in the germline V gene (reference sequence). Here the CDR3 reads CASSPDRDNSPLHF. The sequenced part of the CDR3 DNA is TGTGCCAGTAGCCCGGACAGGGATAACTCACCC.

This clone was recorded at least ten times. With the read ending 3 residues before the CDR3 end, the germline J gene is used to fill in that end. The chain combines TRBV6-2 or TRBV6-3 with TRBJ1-2; no reliable D call. The CDR3 sequence is 14 residues long. CDR1 and CDR2 from the germline V gene are MNHEY and SVGEGT. Between the trimmed V and J ends, which lost 6 bases and 3 bases, there was a span of 14 bases. The covered CDR3 bases are TGTGCCAGCAGATTTACCCCAAGGGACTATGGC. Protein product: CASRFTPRDYG. The CDR3 reads in full as CASRFTPRDYGYTF.

This clone came up many times. The read ends 3 residues shy of where the CDR3 ends; the end is completed using the germline J gene. The rearrangement uses TRBV20-1 and TRBJ2-4, with a tentative D call TRBD2 (5 bases). The CDR3 is 16 residues long. Germline CDR1 reads DFQATT; CDR2 reads SNEGSKA (reference sequence). V lost 7 bases, J lost 1 base, and 20 bases lay in between. The CDR3 sequence: CSEVRAFPYAKNIQYF. The covered CDR3 bases are TGCAGTGAGGTGAGGGCCTTTCCTTATGCCAAAAACATT.

In the case of this clone: The read halts 3 residues ahead of the CDR3 end, with the missing end drawn from the germline J gene. This chain connects TRBV2 to TRBJ1-3; 10 nucleotides align to TRBD1. Germline CDR1 and CDR2: SNHLY and FYNNEI. This CDR3 comprises 16 residues. The V and J ends lost 5 bases and 4 bases, in that order; junction bases with no gene match: 8. The CDR3 loop is CASSLTGGASGNTIYF. The CDR3 DNA, read in part, is TGTGCCAGCAGTTTGACAGGGGGCGCTTCCGGAAACACC.

This clone was recorded many times. The CDR3 region is CASSEPGLLETQYF. The covered CDR3 bases are TGTGCCAGCTCAGAGCCGGGACTGCTGGAGACC. This chain connects TRBV18 to TRBJ2-5, with D tentatively TRBD2 (6 bases). Coverage ceases 3 residues before the CDR3 finishes, and the germline J gene fills in the end. The CDR3 runs to 14 residues. The germline gives CDR1 KGHSH, CDR2 LQKENI. Trimming left V 5 bases short and J 5 bases short, with 15 bases between.

This clone was detected many times. Coverage ceases 3 residues before the CDR3 finishes, and the germline J gene fills in the end. The rearrangement uses TRBV6-4 and TRBJ2-3; 14 positions agree with TRBD2. This CDR3 is built from 16 residues. Losses at the gene ends were 0 bases for V and 4 bases for J; bases not matched to a gene: 0. Germline values: CDR1 MRHNA, CDR2 SNTAGT. The CDR3 spells CASSDSTSGGADTQYF. The CDR3 bases that were read are TGTGCCAGCAGTGACTCGACTAGCGGGGGGGCAGATACG.

This clone has more than one count but fewer than ten. The missing CDR3 end, 3 residues past where the read stops, is filled in from the germline J gene. The V gene is TRBV10-2, the J gene TRBJ2-7, with TRBD1 identical over 9 bases. The trim removed 2 bases at V and 3 bases at J, leaving 2 bases unmatched. There are 14 residues in the CDR3. From germline, CDR1 is WSHSY and CDR2 SAAADI. The DNA read from the CDR3 is TGCGCCAGCAGTGAGGACAGGGGGAACTACGAG. It specifies CASSEDRGNYE. The whole CDR3 reads CASSEDRGNYEQYF.